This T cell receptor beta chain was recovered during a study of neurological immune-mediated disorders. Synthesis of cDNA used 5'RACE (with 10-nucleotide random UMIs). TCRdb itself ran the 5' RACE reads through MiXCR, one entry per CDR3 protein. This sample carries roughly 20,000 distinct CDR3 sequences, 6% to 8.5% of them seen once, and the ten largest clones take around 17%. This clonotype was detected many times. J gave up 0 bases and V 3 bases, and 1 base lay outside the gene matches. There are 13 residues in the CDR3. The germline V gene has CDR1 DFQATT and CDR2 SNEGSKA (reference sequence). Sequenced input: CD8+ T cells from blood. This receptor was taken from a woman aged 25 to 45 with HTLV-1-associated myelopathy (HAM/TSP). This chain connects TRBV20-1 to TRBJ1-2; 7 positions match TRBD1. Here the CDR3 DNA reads TGCAGTGCTAGGACAGGGACTAACTATGGCTACACCTTC. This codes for CSARTGTNYGYTF.